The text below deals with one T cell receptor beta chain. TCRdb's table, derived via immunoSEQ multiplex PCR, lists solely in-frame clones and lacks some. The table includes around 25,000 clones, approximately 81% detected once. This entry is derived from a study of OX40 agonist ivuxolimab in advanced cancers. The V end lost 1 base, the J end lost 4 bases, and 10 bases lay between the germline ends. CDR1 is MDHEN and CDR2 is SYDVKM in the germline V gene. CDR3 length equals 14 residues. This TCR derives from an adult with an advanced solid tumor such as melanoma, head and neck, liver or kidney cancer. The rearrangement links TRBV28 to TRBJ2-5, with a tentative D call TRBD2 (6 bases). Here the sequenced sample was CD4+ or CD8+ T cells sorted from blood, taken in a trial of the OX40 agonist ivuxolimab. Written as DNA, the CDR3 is TGTGCCAGCAGTTTATCGAGGGGAGGAGAGACCCAGTACTTC. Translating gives CASSLSRGGETQYF. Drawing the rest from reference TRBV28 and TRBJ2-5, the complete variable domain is DVKVTQSSRYLVKRTGEKVFLECVQDMDHENMFWYRQDPGLGLRLIYFSYDVKMKEKGDIPEGYSVSREKKERFSLILESASTNQTSMYLCASSLSRGGETQYFGPGTRLLVL.